The sequence of this TCR beta chain was determined in a study of OX40 agonist ivuxolimab in advanced cancers. Context from the whole study: Ivuxolimab was an agonistic, fully human IgG2 monoclonal antibody directed against OX40 (CD134), a costimulatory receptor. Patients were allowed to have had prior anti-PD-1, anti-PD-L1 or anti-CTLA-4 therapy, and approximately 40% of the dose-escalation patients had previously received checkpoint inhibitors. The paper covers the monotherapy dose-escalation part of the phase I ivuxolimab trial, which included N ≈ 57 patients. In the dose-escalation cohort, around four fifths of patients were male, and the mean age was 60 years with a range of roughly 20 to 85. Of the approximately 54 patients in dose escalation, 19 had hepatocellular carcinoma, around 15 had melanoma, 9 had renal cell carcinoma and 9 had head and neck cancer. Peripheral TCRbeta sequencing aimed to test whether ivuxolimab altered TCR sequence diversity and caused clonal T-cell expansion. Intravenous ivuxolimab was administered to patients every 2 weeks at six dose levels: 0.01, 0.1, 0.3, 1.5, 3 and 10 mg/kg. Three dose-escalation patients achieved partial responses, one with hepatocellular carcinoma and two with cutaneous melanoma. Results the study describes overall, beyond this receptor: After ivuxolimab, more expanded clones were found on average in CD8+ T cells than in CD4+ T cells. Clonal expansion of both CD4+ and CD8+ blood T cells was observed from baseline to week 6 at doses 0.1 to 3.0 mg/kg. The antigen specificity of the peripheral T cells that underwent clonal expansion was not determined. In the 0.1-3.0 mg/kg groups, partial responders were among the patients with the lowest normalized peripheral clonal expansion, particularly in CD8+ T cells. Low levels of normalized T-cell clonal expansion were also shown by some nonresponding patients.

This clone was observed a few times. Its antigen target is currently unknown. Per-base quality was not reported, and no clone a single base away is much larger than it. There are 13 amino acids in the CDR3, from cysteine to phenylalanine inclusive. The sequence is cut down to CDR3 DNA, 39 bases in frame from base 1. From the germline V gene, CDR1 is SGDLS and CDR2 is YYNGEE. The V end loses 0 bases and the J end loses 9 bases, and a stretch of 12 bases separates them. Patients with a history of autoimmune disease or receiving systemic immunosuppression were excluded from the trial. Peripheral blood for TCR sequencing was drawn from every dose cohort at baseline, at cycle 4 day 1 and at cycle 7 day 1. The samples were drawn from a first-in-human, open-label, multicenter phase I dose-escalation trial of ivuxolimab. Adults with locally advanced or metastatic melanoma, renal cell carcinoma, hepatocellular carcinoma or head and neck squamous cell carcinoma were enrolled in the trial. Before TCR sequencing, CD4+ and CD8+ T cells were separately sorted from peripheral blood.

For sequencing of the TCRbeta CDR3 region, genomic DNA was extracted from the sorted cells. TCRbeta CDR3 regions were sequenced using the immunoSEQ Assay. The immuneACCESS repertoire file appears here via TCRdb, limited to in-frame rearrangements. These files lack a portion of the clones; in checked studies, under half of the deficit traces to unresolved V genes, and the cause of the others is not known. The sample table lists around 150,000 clones, just over 90% of them with a count of one. 0.9% to 1.2% of the sample comes from the top ten. The sample consisted of CD4+ or CD8+ T cells sorted from blood, taken in a trial of the OX40 agonist ivuxolimab. The TCR originated in an adult with an advanced solid tumor such as melanoma, head and neck, liver or kidney cancer. The chain couples TRBV9 to TRBJ1-1; matching of 5 bases hints at TRBD1 as the D gene. The DNA sequence follows: TGTGCCAGCAGCGTAGCCCCAGGGACGAAAGCTTTCTTT. Its product reads: CASSVAPGTKAFF.